This T cell receptor beta chain was recovered during a study of vaccination effects on CD4 cells after COVID-19. Study in general: Every participant took two doses of the BNT162b2 or mRNA-1273 vaccine. They grew a few million PBMC in each well, adding 8.5 to 10 IU/ml IL-2 and 7.5 to 10 ug/ml peptides. Sample provision by two convalescent patients occurred 16 days and one week before vaccination.

This table comes from immunoSEQ multiplex PCR, and its TCRdb copy is limited to in-frame clones, with some not included. The data show about 46,000 clones, with about 74% seen just once and around 7.9% held by the top ten. A roughly 11-day culture period preceded the isolation of CD4+ T cells. In regard to this clone: Its antigen remains unknown.

The sequence came from a human donor who had a prior SARS-CoV-2 infection. Sequencing was performed on CD4+ T cells from PBMCs cultured without peptide, taken before COVID-19 vaccination.

The CDR3 region has the DNA TGTGCCAGCAGTTACTCGATGGCTATGAGCTCCTACGAGCAGTACTTC. Protein: CASSYSMAMSSYEQYF. The chain carries TRBV6-5 and TRBJ2-7; D is undetermined. The CDR3 covers 16 residues. The V and J ends lost 0 bases and 0 bases respectively, with 12 bases between them. Germline V gene sequence: CDR1 MNHEY, CDR2 SVGAGI.